This T cell receptor (beta chain) comes out of a study of blood T cell repertoires in COVID-19. Study information: In each case, the material was cDNA or gDNA derived from T cells, B-cell-depleted T cells, or PBMCs.

CDR3 length: 15 residues. Trimming shortened V by 0 bases and J by 0 bases, and 8 bases separated the two germline ends. The germline V gene has CDR1 MRHNA and CDR2 SNTAGT. This clone was seen repeatedly, ten times or more. How the authors handled the data: By means of reference gene primer amplification, nucleated cell counts were estimated. Produced via immunoSEQ multiplex PCR; TCRdb's table is partial and in-frame only. Clone size and the V and J calls come from that table; the DNA yielded D and trimming. The sample yields approximately 300,000 clones, over 70% seen once. The sample was peripheral blood. This chain joins TRBV6-4 and TRBJ1-1; perhaps TRBD1 as D (6 bases). This sequence was found in a woman between 50 and 59 years old with acute or convalescent COVID-19. CDR3 sequence reads: CASSDSGDMNTEAFF. For the CDR3, the DNA is TGTGCCAGCAGTGACTCAGGGGACATGAACACTGAAGCTTTCTTT.